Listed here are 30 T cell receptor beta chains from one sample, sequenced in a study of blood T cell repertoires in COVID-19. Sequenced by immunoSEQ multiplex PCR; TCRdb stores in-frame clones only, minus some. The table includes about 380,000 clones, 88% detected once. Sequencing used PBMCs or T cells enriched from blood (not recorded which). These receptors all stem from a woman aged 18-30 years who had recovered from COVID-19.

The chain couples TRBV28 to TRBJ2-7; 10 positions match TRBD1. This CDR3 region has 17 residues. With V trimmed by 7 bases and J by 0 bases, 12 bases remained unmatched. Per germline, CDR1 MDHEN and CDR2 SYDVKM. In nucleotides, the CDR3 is TGTGCCAGCACCCCTCCAACCGGGACAGGGGTCTCCTACGAGCAGTACTTC. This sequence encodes CASTPPTGTGVSYEQYF.

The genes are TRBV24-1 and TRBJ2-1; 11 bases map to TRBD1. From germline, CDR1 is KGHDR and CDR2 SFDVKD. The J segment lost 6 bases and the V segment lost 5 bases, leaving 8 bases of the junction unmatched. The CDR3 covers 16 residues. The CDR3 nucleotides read TGTGCCACCAGTGGCCGGGACAGGGGGAATCCCAATGAGCAGTTCTTC. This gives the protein CATSGRDRGNPNEQFF.

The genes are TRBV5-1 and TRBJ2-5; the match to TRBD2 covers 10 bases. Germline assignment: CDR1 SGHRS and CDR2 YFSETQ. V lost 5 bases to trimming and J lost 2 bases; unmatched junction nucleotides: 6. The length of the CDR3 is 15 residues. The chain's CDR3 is CASRPGLAEQETQYF. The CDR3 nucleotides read TGCGCCAGCAGGCCTGGACTAGCGGAGCAAGAGACCCAGTACTTC.

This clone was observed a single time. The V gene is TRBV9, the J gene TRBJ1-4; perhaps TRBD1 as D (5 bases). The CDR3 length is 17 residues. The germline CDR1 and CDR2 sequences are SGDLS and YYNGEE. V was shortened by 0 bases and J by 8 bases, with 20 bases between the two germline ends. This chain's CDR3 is CASSVGGGAGIREKLFF. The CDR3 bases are TGTGCCAGCAGCGTAGGAGGAGGGGCTGGGATTCGGGAAAAACTGTTTTTT.

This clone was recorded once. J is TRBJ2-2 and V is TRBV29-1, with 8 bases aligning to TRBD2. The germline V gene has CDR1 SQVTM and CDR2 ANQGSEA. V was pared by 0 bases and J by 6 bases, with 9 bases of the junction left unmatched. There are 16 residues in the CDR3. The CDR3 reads CSVEDLLSGGAGELFF. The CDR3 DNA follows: TGCAGCGTTGAAGATCTCCTGAGCGGGGGCGCCGGGGAGCTGTTTTTT.

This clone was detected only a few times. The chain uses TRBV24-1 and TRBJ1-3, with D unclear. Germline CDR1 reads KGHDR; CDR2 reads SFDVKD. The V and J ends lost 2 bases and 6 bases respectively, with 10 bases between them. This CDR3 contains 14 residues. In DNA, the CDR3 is TGTGCCACCAGTGATTCTAGGACTGTAAACACCATATATTTT. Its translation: CATSDSRTVNTIYF.

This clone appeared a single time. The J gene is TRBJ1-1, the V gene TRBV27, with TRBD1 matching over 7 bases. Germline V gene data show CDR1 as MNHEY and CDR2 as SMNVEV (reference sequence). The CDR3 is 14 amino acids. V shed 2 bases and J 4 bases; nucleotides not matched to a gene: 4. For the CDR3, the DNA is TGTGCCAGCAGTTTAGCCCCAGGGGGCACTGAAGCTTTCTTT. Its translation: CASSLAPGGTEAFF.

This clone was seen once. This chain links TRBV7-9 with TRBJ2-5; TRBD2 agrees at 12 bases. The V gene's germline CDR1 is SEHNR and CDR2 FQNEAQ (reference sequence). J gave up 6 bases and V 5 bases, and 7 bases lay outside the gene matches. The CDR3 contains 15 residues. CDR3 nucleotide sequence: TGTGCCAGCAGCGAACGACTAGCGGGGGTAAAGACCCAGTACTTC. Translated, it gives CASSERLAGVKTQYF. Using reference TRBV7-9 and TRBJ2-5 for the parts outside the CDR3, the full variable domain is DTGVSQNPRHKITKRGQNVTFRCDPISEHNRLYWYRQTLGQGPEFLTYFQNEAQLEKSRLLSDRFSAERPKGSFSTLEIQRTEQGDSAMYLCASSERLAGVKTQYFGPGTRLLVL.

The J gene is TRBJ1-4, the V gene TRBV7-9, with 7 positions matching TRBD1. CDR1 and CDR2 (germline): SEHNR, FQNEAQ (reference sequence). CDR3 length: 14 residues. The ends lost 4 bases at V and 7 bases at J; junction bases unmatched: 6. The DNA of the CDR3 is TGTGCCAGCAGCTCCCAGGGGGGCGGTGAAAAACTGTTTTTT. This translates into CASSSQGGGEKLFF. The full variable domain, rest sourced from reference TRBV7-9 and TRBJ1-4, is DTGVSQNPRHKITKRGQNVTFRCDPISEHNRLYWYRQTLGQGPEFLTYFQNEAQLEKSRLLSDRFSAERPKGSFSTLEIQRTEQGDSAMYLCASSSQGGGEKLFFGSGTQLSVL.

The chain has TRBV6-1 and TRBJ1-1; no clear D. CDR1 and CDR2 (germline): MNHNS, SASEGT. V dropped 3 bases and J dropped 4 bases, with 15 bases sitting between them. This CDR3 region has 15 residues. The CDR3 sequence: CASSEGGLRSTEAFF. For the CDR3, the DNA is TGTGCCAGCAGTGAGGGAGGTCTTCGGAGCACTGAAGCTTTCTTT.

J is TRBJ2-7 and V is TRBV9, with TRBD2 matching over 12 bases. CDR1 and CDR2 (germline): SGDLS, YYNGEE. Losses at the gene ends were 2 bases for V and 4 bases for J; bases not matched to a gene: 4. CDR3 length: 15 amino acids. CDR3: CASSVNGLAGYEQYF. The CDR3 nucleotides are TGTGCCAGCAGCGTTAATGGACTAGCGGGGTACGAGCAGTACTTC.

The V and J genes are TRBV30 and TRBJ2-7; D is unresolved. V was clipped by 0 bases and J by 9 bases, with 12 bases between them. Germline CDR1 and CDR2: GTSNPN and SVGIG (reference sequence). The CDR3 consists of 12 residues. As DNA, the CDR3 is TGTGCCTGGAGTGTCCTTACCCGAGGGCAGTACTTC. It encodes CAWSVLTRGQYF.

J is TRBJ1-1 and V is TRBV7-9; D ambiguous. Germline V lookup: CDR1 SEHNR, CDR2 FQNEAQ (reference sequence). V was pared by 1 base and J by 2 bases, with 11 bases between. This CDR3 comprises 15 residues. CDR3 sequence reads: CASSLVAGDNTEAFF. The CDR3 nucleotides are TGTGCCAGCAGCTTAGTAGCCGGGGATAACACTGAAGCTTTCTTT.

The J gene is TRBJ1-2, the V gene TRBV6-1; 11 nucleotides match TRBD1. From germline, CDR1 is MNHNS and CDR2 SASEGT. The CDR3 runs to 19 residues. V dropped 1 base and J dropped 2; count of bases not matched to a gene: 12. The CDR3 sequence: CASSEVLGTGGALNYGYTF. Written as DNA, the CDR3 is TGTGCCAGCAGTGAAGTCCTGGGGACAGGGGGGGCACTGAACTATGGCTACACCTTC.

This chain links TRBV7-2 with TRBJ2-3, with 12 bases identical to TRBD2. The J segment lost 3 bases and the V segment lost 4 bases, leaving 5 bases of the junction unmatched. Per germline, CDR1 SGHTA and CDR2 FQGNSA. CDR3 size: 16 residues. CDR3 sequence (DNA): TGTGCCAGCAGCTCCTTGACTAGCGGGGGAACAGATACGCAGTATTTT. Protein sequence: CASSSLTSGGTDTQYF.

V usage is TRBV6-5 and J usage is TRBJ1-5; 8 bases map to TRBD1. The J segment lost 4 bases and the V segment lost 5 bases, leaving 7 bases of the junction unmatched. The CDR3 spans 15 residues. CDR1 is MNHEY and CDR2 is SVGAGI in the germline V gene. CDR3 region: CASSHGTGANQPQHF. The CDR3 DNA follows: TGTGCCAGCAGTCACGGGACAGGTGCTAATCAGCCCCAGCATTTT.

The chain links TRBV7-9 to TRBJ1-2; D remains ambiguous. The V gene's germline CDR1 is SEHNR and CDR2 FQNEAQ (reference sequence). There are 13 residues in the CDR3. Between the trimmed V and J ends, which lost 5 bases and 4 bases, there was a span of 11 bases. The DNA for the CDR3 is TGTGCCAGCAGCCCCTTTGAGCCCTATGGCTACACCTTC. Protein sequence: CASSPFEPYGYTF.

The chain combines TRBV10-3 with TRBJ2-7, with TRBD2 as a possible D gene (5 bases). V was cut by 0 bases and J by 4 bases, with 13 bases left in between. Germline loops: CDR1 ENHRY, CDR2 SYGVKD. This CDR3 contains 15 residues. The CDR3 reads CAISESVSSGYEQYF. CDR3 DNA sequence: TGTGCCATCAGTGAGTCAGTATCATCGGGGTACGAGCAGTACTTC.

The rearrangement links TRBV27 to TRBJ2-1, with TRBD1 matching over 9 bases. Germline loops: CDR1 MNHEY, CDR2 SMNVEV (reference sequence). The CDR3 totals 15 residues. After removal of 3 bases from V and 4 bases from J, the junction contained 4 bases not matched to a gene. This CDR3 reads CASSFDRGGYNEQFF. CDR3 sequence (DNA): TGTGCCAGCAGTTTCGACAGGGGGGGATACAATGAGCAGTTCTTC.

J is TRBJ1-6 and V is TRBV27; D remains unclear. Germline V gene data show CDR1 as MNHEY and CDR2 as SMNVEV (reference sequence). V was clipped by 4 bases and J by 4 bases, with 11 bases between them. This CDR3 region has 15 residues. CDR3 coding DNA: TGTGCCAGCAGTTGGGCGACGGGGTATAATTCACCCCTCCACTTT. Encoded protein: CASSWATGYNSPLHF.

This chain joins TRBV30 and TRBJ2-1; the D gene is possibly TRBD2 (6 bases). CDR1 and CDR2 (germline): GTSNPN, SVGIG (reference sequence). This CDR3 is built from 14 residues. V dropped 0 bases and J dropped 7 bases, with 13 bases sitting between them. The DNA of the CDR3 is TGTGCCTGGAGTGTACGGAGGGCCAAGAATGAGCAGTTCTTC. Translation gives CAWSVRRAKNEQFF. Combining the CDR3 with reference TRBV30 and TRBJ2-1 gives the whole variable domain SQTIHQWPATLVQPVGSPLSLECTVEGTSNPNLYWYRQAAGRGLQLLFYSVGIGQISSEVPQNLSASRPQDRQFILSSKKLLLSDSGFYLCAWSVRRAKNEQFFGPGTRLTVL.

CDR3 in DNA: TGCGCCAGCAGCTTGGTGGGGGCGGAAGGCTACACCTTC. As protein: CASSLVGAEGYTF. This chain links TRBV5-1 with TRBJ1-2; weak D call: TRBD1 (6 bases). The CDR3 covers 13 residues. Looked up from germline, CDR1 is SGHRS and CDR2 is YFSETQ. V gave up 0 bases and J gave up 8 bases, with 11 bases separating them.

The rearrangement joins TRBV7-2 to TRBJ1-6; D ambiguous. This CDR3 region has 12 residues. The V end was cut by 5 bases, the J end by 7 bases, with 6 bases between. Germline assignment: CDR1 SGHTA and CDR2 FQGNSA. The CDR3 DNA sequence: TGTGCCAGCAGCCTCTACAATTCACCCCTCCACTTT. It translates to CASSLYNSPLHF.

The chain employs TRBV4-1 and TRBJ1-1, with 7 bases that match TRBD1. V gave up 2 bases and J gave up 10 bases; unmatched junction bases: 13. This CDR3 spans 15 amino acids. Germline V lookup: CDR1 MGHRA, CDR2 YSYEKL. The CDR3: CASSQPPDRRVAAFF. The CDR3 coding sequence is TGCGCCAGCAGCCAACCCCCGGACAGGCGGGTGGCAGCTTTCTTT.

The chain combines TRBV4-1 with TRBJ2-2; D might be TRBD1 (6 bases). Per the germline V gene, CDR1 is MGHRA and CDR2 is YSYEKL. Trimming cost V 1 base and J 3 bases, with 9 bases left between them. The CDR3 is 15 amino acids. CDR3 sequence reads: CASSQGQEDTGELFF. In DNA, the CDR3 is TGCGCCAGCAGCCAAGGACAGGAGGACACCGGGGAGCTGTTTTTT.

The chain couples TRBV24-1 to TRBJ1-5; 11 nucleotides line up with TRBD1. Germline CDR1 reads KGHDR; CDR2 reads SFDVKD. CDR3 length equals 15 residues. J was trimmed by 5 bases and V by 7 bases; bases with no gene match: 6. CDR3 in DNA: TGTGCCACCAGGGACAGGGGGCGTCGTCATCAGCCCCAGCATTTT. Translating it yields CATRDRGRRHQPQHF.

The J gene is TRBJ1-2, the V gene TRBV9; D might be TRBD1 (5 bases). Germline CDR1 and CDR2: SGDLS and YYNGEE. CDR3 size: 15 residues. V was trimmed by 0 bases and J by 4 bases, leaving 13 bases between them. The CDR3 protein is CASSVDPGGTYGYTF. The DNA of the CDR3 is TGTGCCAGCAGCGTAGACCCCGGCGGGACCTATGGCTACACCTTC.

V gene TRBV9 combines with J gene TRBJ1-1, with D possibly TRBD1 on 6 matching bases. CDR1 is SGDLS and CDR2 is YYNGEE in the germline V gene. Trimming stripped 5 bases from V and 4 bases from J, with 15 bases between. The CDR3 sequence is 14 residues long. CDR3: CASSWGGAGTEAFF. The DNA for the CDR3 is TGTGCCAGCAGTTGGGGGGGCGCAGGCACTGAAGCTTTCTTT.

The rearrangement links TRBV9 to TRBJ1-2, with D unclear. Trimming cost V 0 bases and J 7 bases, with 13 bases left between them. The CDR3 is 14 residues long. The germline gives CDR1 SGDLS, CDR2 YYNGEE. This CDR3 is CASSVDRLESGYTF. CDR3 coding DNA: TGTGCCAGCAGCGTAGATCGCCTGGAGAGTGGCTACACCTTC.

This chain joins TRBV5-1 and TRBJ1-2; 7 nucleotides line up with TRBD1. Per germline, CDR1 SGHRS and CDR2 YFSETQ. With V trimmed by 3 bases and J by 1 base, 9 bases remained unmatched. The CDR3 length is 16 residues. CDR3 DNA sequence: TGCGCCAGCAGCTCCCGACAGGGAATGGATAACTATGGCTACACCTTC. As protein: CASSSRQGMDNYGYTF.